This T cell receptor beta chain was captured in a study of cytomegalovirus exposure and HLA in healthy donors. From germline, CDR1 is SGHRS and CDR2 YFSETQ. V dropped 2 bases and J dropped 0; count of bases not matched to a gene: 8. The CDR3 length is 17 residues. With 60 Vbeta and 13 Jbeta primers, the PCR was carried out. Assay used: immunoSEQ multiplex PCR; TCRdb lists only in-frame clones, some missing. The sample holds around 160,000 clones, approximately 77% seen once. The chain couples TRBV5-1 to TRBJ2-3; 8 positions agree with TRBD1. The sequencing input was PBMCs. This receptor was obtained from a male donor in good health and CMV-seropositive. Written as DNA, the CDR3 is TGCGCCAGCAGCTTAGTTCGACAGGGGCTGAGCACAGATACGCAGTATTTT. This translates into CASSLVRQGLSTDTQYF.